This T cell receptor (beta chain) was retrieved from a study of neurological immune-mediated disorders (dated by TCRdb to the late 2010s). Broadly, across the study: Using UMI-based sequencing, the study compared peripheral blood TCR-beta repertoires from patients with HTLV-I-associated myelopathy (HAM/TSP), patients with multiple sclerosis, and healthy controls. Of the roughly 68 subjects in the cohort, approximately 15 were HAM/TSP patients, some 35 were multiple sclerosis patients, and 20 were healthy controls. The 85 to 110 TCR-beta libraries included longitudinal samples, technical triplicates and paired sorted CD4+ and CD8+ T-cell subsets alongside PBMC samples. Longitudinal HAM/TSP and healthy donors had 3 time-points each (about 3-45 month intervals). Paper-wide results and their limitations: TCR clonal expansion was highest in HAM/TSP patients and lowest in MS patients, with MS patients falling below even healthy controls. No identical CDR3 amino acid sequences were shared among expanded clones across subjects, suggesting private TCR-beta repertoires in all groups.

cDNA was synthesized by template-switch 5'RACE using a primer carrying a 10-nucleotide random unique molecular identifier by which each TCR transcript was tagged. Every sequencing run yielded over 200 million TCR-beta sequences covering 15-18 subjects. The RNeasy kit was used for extraction of total RNA. Using the KAPA Real-time Library Amplification kit, TCR-beta VDJ regions were amplified with primers for the TCR constant region and the 5'RACE anchor. Sample indexes and Illumina adaptors were added in a first PCR, and a second PCR then increased library yield. After Ampure bead purification, the TCR product of roughly 650 bp was size-selected on a 2% E-gel SizeSelection system. Library quality was checked on a Bioanalyzer, concentration was measured with Qubit, and libraries were quantified with the Kapa Library Quantification kit before pooling. An Illumina HiSeq 2500 was used to sequence the libraries paired-end at 2 x 150 bp. To increase sequence diversity, roughly 24-31% phiX was spiked into each library pool. The published analysis was carried out like this. Quality-filtered reads were processed with the UMI-based MiGEC pipeline, which removed over 85% of raw TCR sequences during error correction. IMGT germline references were used for alignment of VDJ genes, and clonotypes were defined by a unique CDR3 amino acid sequence together with V-J genes. Clonal expansion, Shannon diversity, and CDR3 relatedness (CalcPairwiseDistances, ClusterSamples) were evaluated with VDJtools, and phylogenetic trees were built with CLCbio workbench. A clone was classed as expanded if it had 8 or more unique UMIs, a cutoff based on coefficient-of-variation modelling across technical triplicates. TCRdb reprocessed the public reads (quality trimming at Q25 with fastp, clone calling with MiXCR) and kept in-frame beta chains. Merged by CDR3 protein, the rows form single entries marked with the most common genes and DNA. The V and J calls and clone size come from TCRdb's table, not from the authors' own analysis. The sample table lists 45,000 to 60,000 distinct CDR3 sequences, roughly 13% of them with a count of one. The ten largest account for approximately 10% of the sample.

For CDR1 and CDR2, the germline V gene lists SNHLY and FYNNEI. V drops 7 bases and J drops 5 bases, leaving 11 bases in between. The CDR3 spans 12 residues, from the cysteine through the phenylalanine. Kept here is only the CDR3 DNA, which spans 36 bases and is read in frame from base 1. The intended sense of this specimen's time point label: longitudinal time-point 3. Libraries from unsorted PBMCs were made from 2 million PBMCs kept in RNAlater at -80 degrees C until RNA extraction. PBMCs were separated from peripheral blood using Ficoll-Hypaque density gradient centrifugation and then cryopreserved in liquid nitrogen. This clonotype has at least ten counts. The specificity of this receptor is unknown. Per-base qualities were not stored, and no clone one base away is much larger.

This TCR was recovered from a male donor with HTLV-1-associated myelopathy (HAM/TSP). The chain employs TRBV2 and TRBJ2-5; perhaps TRBD2 is the D gene, with 6 bases matching. Sequenced: PBMCs. The sequenced DNA is TGTGCCAGCAAAGGGCTAGCGGAGACCCAGTACTTC. Its protein is CASKGLAETQYF.